In this sample, the clone carrying this T cell receptor beta chain turned up many times. Among ophthalmopathy patients, the Clinical Activity Score reached at least 3, the NOSPECS grade reached at least 4, and duration remained under 3 months. Template material for amplifying TCR beta CDR3 regions consisted of RNA transcripts. A first-round RT-PCR of the TCR CDR3 used the HTBI primer set. Each CDR3 protein gets one entry after TCRdb re-called the multiplex PCR reads with MiXCR. The table has roughly 650,000 distinct CDR3 sequences, about a sixth seen once. This CDR3 is built from 16 residues. Germline assignment: CDR1 SGHRS and CDR2 YFSETQ. Germline trimming cut 4 bases from V and 4 bases from J; bases unmatched to any gene: 11. The data were taken from a study of T cells in Graves' hyperthyroidism and ophthalmopathy.

This sequence joins TRBV5-1 and TRBJ2-5; 9 bases align to TRBD1. Input material: blood. The receptor's source is a woman aged 40 to 49 with Graves' ophthalmopathy. In nucleotides, the CDR3 is TGCGCCAGCAGCCTCTGGACAGGGGACTATGCAGAGACCCAGTACTTC. It specifies CASSLWTGDYAETQYF.